This T cell receptor (beta chain) is drawn from a study of T cell responses to AZD1222 COVID-19 vaccine (dated by TCRdb to the early 2020s). Looking at the study overall: AZD1222 recipients with second doses at about 4 weeks or about 12 weeks were pooled, because spike-specific TCR depth and breadth did not differ between schedules. A total of about 240 trial participants underwent TCR sequencing, of whom some 210 received two doses of AZD1222 and some 26 received two doses of the MenACWY control vaccine. Enrollment into the trials was organized by age into subgroups of 18-55, 56-69 and 70-plus years, and those subgroups contained about 160, 30 and 59 TCR-sequenced participants, respectively. Study-level results and caveats: Conclusions about previously exposed vaccinees are limited, since just six AZD1222 recipients were seropositive for SARS-CoV-2 at baseline. Participants were mostly white British, with more females than males. The authors suggested clonal diversity may have been underestimated. Spike-specific TCR breadth and depth rose significantly after two AZD1222 doses compared with day 0 and with MenACWY recipients. The 56-69-year group was small, and its depth increase did not reach significance, likely because of low power. Because no day 14 peak-response samples were available, repertoires were characterized only after the peak T cell response. The vaccine-associated CD4 TCRs covered the entire spike protein, and the dominant responses fell in regions 160-218 and 743-854. Reportedly, almost half of the unique spike-specific TCRs recognized epitopes lying outside the regions that are mutated in the B.1.351 and B.1.1.7 variants.

Explained via the paper, the time point label denotes: baseline before first vaccination. Vaccinee samples came from UK trials COV001 and COV002, including a single-blind randomized controlled phase 2/3 trial of AZD1222 (ChAdOx1 nCoV-19) in healthy adults. For TCRbeta chain sequencing, PBMC samples were collected from trial participants at day 0 and at day 28 after the second dose. As concerns this clone: This clone's antigen is unknown. Base qualities are missing; no much larger clone stands one base away.

Trimming removed 0 bases from V and 5 bases from J, leaving 6 bases between the germline ends. The CDR3 goes from the cysteine to the phenylalanine over 13 residues. Of the read, only the CDR3 DNA is kept; its 39 bases are in frame from base 1. CDR1 and CDR2, per the germline V gene, are SGHRS and YFSETQ. The CDR3 regions of human TCRbeta chains were subjected to immunosequencing. The study's processing was this. TCRs in the repertoires were compared against a reference library of SARS-CoV-2-specific TCRs that had been generated with the MIRA antigen-specificity platform. Breadth was defined as the fraction of unique TCRs that were SARS-CoV-2-associated. Depth was defined as the fraction of total T cells that were SARS-CoV-2-associated. Using the MIRA data, every spike-specific TCR was mapped to the spike region that the TCR reacted to and assigned to either a CD4 or a CD8 class. Log10-transformed breadth and depth values were compared by one-way ANOVA with Sidak's multiple comparisons tests. In TCRdb, the immuneACCESS table is reduced to in-frame sequences with V and J assigned. These tables do not hold every clone; where another copy was compared, an unresolved V gene accounts for under half, and the others remain unexplained. That table furnishes V, J and clone size, whereas the DNA furnished D and trimming. This sample comprises about 130,000 clones, approximately 90% of them detected only once. Roughly 2% of the sample belongs to the ten largest clones.

The chain joins TRBV5-1 to TRBJ2-1; the D gene cannot be named for sure. This material consisted of peripheral blood, taken on day 0 of AZD1222 vaccination. The origin of this receptor is an adult in good health. The CDR3 reads as follows: CASSLVWDNEQFF. The sequenced DNA: TGCGCCAGCAGCTTGGTGTGGGACAATGAGCAGTTCTTC.